This TCR beta chain was identified in a study of T cells in localized non-small cell lung cancer. Profiling relied on immunoSEQ multiplex PCR, and the TCRdb table lists in-frame clones only, not all of them. The repertoire holds 20,000 to 25,000 clones, with about 89% as singletons. Trimming took off 9 bases at V and 3 bases at J, with 18 bases between the two ends. The germline V gene has CDR1 SNHLY and CDR2 FYNNEI. The CDR3 runs to 14 residues. Sequencing used PBMCs, obtained before any cancer treatment. This clonotype originated in a man aged 40 to 70 with stage II squamous cell lung carcinoma. The genes are TRBV2 and TRBJ2-7, with a weak D call TRBD1 (5 bases). The chain's CDR3 is CASFNGAGYYEQYF. The CDR3 coding sequence is TGTGCCAGTTTTAATGGGGCAGGATACTACGAGCAGTACTTC.